These 27 T cell receptor beta chains share one sample of origin, sequenced in a study of blood T cell repertoires in COVID-19. TCRdb keeps only in-frame clones here, not all; method: immunoSEQ multiplex PCR. The table shows 110,000 to 150,000 clones, with roughly 77% occurring only once. Sequencing was done on a sample of peripheral blood. The receptor source for this set is a man aged 55 to 70 with acute or convalescent COVID-19.

This clone was seen at least ten times. The chain has TRBV14 and TRBJ2-7, with D perhaps matching TRBD1 (5 bases). The CDR3 length is 15 residues. CDR1 and CDR2 from the germline V gene are SGHDN and FVKESK. V gave up 1 base and J gave up 2 bases, with 12 bases separating them. The DNA of the CDR3 is TGTGCCAGCAGCCAAGGAAGCTCAGGGCCCTACGAGCAGTACTTC. This translates into CASSQGSSGPYEQYF.

The gene calls are TRBV28 and TRBJ2-7, with TRBD1 identical over 8 bases. The V gene's germline CDR1 is MDHEN and CDR2 SYDVKM. Trimming at V came to 7 bases and at J to 2 bases, leaving 4 bases not matched to a gene. This CDR3 contains 13 residues. CDR3 coding DNA: TGTGCCAGCACCCGACAGGGGCCCTACGAGCAGTACTTC. Translation: CASTRQGPYEQYF.

In its sample, this clone was seen once. V and J are TRBV30 and TRBJ2-7, with 12 nucleotides matching TRBD2. The V gene end was trimmed by 7 bases and the J gene end by 3 bases; junction bases not matched to a gene: 4. Germline assignment: CDR1 GTSNPN and CDR2 SVGIG (reference sequence). The CDR3 is made up of 13 amino acids. CDR3 coding DNA: TGTGCCTTACTAGCGGGAGGCTTCTACGAGCAGTACTTC. This sequence encodes CALLAGGFYEQYF.

The V and J genes are TRBV7-9 and TRBJ2-5; 9 positions agree with TRBD1. Germline V lookup: CDR1 SEHNR, CDR2 FQNEAQ (reference sequence). This CDR3 region has 16 residues. V was clipped by 8 bases and J by 4 bases; unmatched bases: 14. The CDR3 coding sequence is TGTGCCAGCGGTCGCCCCGGGGGACAGGGAGGAGAGACCCAGTACTTC. Translated, it gives CASGRPGGQGGETQYF. Together with reference TRBV7-9 and TRBJ2-5, the CDR3 gives the full variable domain: DTGVSQNPRHKITKRGQNVTFRCDPISEHNRLYWYRQTLGQGPEFLTYFQNEAQLEKSRLLSDRFSAERPKGSFSTLEIQRTEQGDSAMYLCASGRPGGQGGETQYFGPGTRLLVL.

The chain recombines TRBV12-3 or TRBV12-4 with TRBJ1-2, with unresolved D. Trimming shortened V by 4 bases and J by 3 bases, and 9 bases separated the two germline ends. The CDR3 extends over 13 amino acids. CDR3 in amino acids: CASSYGLDYGYTF. As DNA, the CDR3 is TGTGCCAGCAGTTACGGACTGGACTATGGCTACACCTTC.

J is TRBJ2-3 and V is TRBV4-1; TRBD2 might be the D (7 bases). The CDR3 has 15 residues. Germline loops: CDR1 MGHRA, CDR2 YSYEKL. The ends were cut back, 2 bases at V and 7 bases at J, with 16 bases in the middle. The CDR3 DNA reads TGCGCCAGCAGCCAACGGGGGGCCTACCCCAATACGCAGTATTTT. Amino acid sequence: CASSQRGAYPNTQYF.

V usage is TRBV24-1 and J usage is TRBJ2-3, with 10 bases lining up with TRBD2. The junction had 8 bases not matched to a gene; V was cut back by 4 bases and J by 8 bases. There are 15 residues in the CDR3. Germline values: CDR1 KGHDR, CDR2 SFDVKD. The CDR3 region has the DNA TGTGCCACCAGTGACAGCGGGAGGGACGGTGGTACGCAGTATTTT. It translates to CATSDSGRDGGTQYF.

This clone was observed a few times. This sample includes further DNA sequences coding for the same CDR3. The chain links TRBV9 to TRBJ2-5; TRBD2 is a possible D gene (7 bases). Germline values: CDR1 SGDLS, CDR2 YYNGEE. With 2 bases removed from V and 2 bases from J, the gap between germline ends came to 13 bases. This CDR3 has 15 amino acids. CDR3 coding DNA: TGTGCCAGCAGCGTCGGGGGCGGGGGACAAGAGACCCAGTACTTC. Amino acid sequence: CASSVGGGGQETQYF. Full variable domain (outside the CDR3, taken from reference TRBV9 and TRBJ2-5): DSGVTQTPKHLITATGQRVTLRCSPRSGDLSVYWYQQSLDQGLQFLIQYYNGEERAKGNILERFSAQQFPDLHSELNLSSLELGDSALYFCASSVGGGGQETQYFGPGTRLLVL.

The chain has TRBV2 and TRBJ2-3; D may be TRBD1 (6 bases). This CDR3 is built from 15 residues. The germline V gene encodes CDR1 SNHLY and CDR2 FYNNEI. Trimming took off 6 bases at V and 2 bases at J, with 15 bases between the two ends. The CDR3 region is CASRLQGTPTDTQYF. CDR3 DNA: TGTGCCAGCAGACTTCAGGGGACCCCCACAGATACGCAGTATTTT.

This rearrangement joins TRBV14 to TRBJ2-5, with a tentative D call TRBD2 (5 bases). This CDR3 region has 13 residues. The V and J ends lost 3 bases and 7 bases respectively, with 12 bases between them. CDR1 is SGHDN and CDR2 is FVKESK in the germline V gene. The CDR3 DNA is TGTGCCAGCAGCCAGTCCGATGGGAGGACCCAGTACTTC. This codes for CASSQSDGRTQYF.

The chain links TRBV23-1 to TRBJ1-4, with TRBD1 matching 9 bases. TRBV23-1 is designated an ORF whose function remains uncertain. The V gene end was trimmed by 3 bases and the J gene end by 8 bases; junction bases not matched to a gene: 13. The CDR3 is made up of 17 amino acids. CDR3 in amino acids: CASSQGTGKGVQEKLFF. CDR3 nucleotides: TGCGCCAGCAGTCAGGGGACAGGGAAGGGAGTACAGGAAAAACTGTTTTTT.

The rearrangement joins TRBV7-8 to TRBJ2-7; D is unclear. Looked up from germline, CDR1 is SGHVS and CDR2 is FQNEAQ. The CDR3 loop spans 14 amino acids. The ends were cut back, 1 base at V and 4 bases at J, with 11 bases in the middle. The CDR3 sequence is CASSLGSRVYEQYF. The CDR3 nucleotides read TGTGCCAGCAGCTTAGGTTCCCGGGTATACGAGCAGTACTTC.

The chain joins TRBV10-1 to TRBJ1-2; TRBD1 agrees at 7 bases. The CDR3 has 14 residues. Germline V gene sequence: CDR1 WNHNN, CDR2 SYGVQD (reference sequence). Trimming at V came to 6 bases and at J to 2 bases, leaving 6 bases not matched to a gene. CDR3 loop: CASSADRQNYGYTF. The CDR3 DNA follows: TGCGCCAGCAGCGCGGACAGGCAAAACTATGGCTACACCTTC.

The chain uses TRBV10-3 and TRBJ2-1; 7 nucleotides match TRBD2. V shed 6 bases and J 3 bases; nucleotides not matched to a gene: 8. From germline, CDR1 is ENHRY and CDR2 SYGVKD. The CDR3 sequence is 15 residues long. The CDR3 loop reads CAISLGEGLYNEQFF. In DNA, the CDR3 is TGTGCCATCAGCCTCGGGGAGGGGCTCTACAATGAGCAGTTCTTC.

The rearrangement links TRBV10-3 to TRBJ1-3; TRBD1 matches at 10 bases. CDR1 and CDR2 from the germline V gene are ENHRY and SYGVKD. The CDR3 is 16 residues long. J lost 3 bases, V lost 3 bases, and 5 bases had no gene match. The DNA for the CDR3 is TGTGCCATCAGTGATTTGACAGGGGGCAGTGGAAACACCATATATTTT. Translating it yields CAISDLTGGSGNTIYF.

The chain has TRBV6-5 and TRBJ1-5; D not certain. Germline-derived CDR1 and CDR2 are MNHEY and SVGAGI. The CDR3 is 15 amino acids. Trimming cost V 6 bases and J 3 bases, with 15 bases left between them. The CDR3 is CASRPRYGINQPQHF. The CDR3 coding sequence is TGTGCCAGCAGGCCACGGTACGGGATCAATCAGCCCCAGCATTTT.

V is TRBV18 and J is TRBJ2-3; 8 bases agree with TRBD2. The V and J ends lost 5 bases and 4 bases, in that order; junction bases with no gene match: 11. Germline V gives CDR1 KGHSH, CDR2 LQKENI. The length of the CDR3 is 16 residues. DNA of the CDR3: TGTGCCAGCTCAGTAACTAGCGGTAGAGATGCAGATACGCAGTATTTT. This gives the protein CASSVTSGRDADTQYF.

The rearrangement links TRBV10-3 to TRBJ2-7; 7 nucleotides align to TRBD1. V shed 7 bases, J shed 0 bases, and the junction held 6 bases outside the gene matches. Germline V CDR1 and CDR2: ENHRY, SYGVKD. This CDR3 comprises 14 residues. CDR3 DNA: TGTGCCATCAAAGCGACAGGGAGCTCCTACGAGCAGTACTTC. Translating gives CAIKATGSSYEQYF.

The CDR3 coding sequence is TGTGCCACCAGTGACTCCGACAGGGATACTTTCTTT. Translating gives CATSDSDRDTFF. The chain employs TRBV24-1 and TRBJ1-1; 7 bases fit TRBD1. V dropped 4 bases and J dropped 12; count of bases not matched to a gene: 7. CDR1 is KGHDR and CDR2 is SFDVKD in the germline V gene. CDR3 length: 12 residues.

The CDR3 nucleotides read TGTGCCAGCAGCTACGGGACTAGCGGGAACTACCACGACAATGAGCAGTTCTTC. Translating it yields CASSYGTSGNYHDNEQFF. V is TRBV7-9 and J is TRBJ2-1; 13 nucleotides align to TRBD2. V trimming: 4 bases; J trimming: 5 bases; junction bases outside the gene matches: 11. Germline V gene sequence: CDR1 SEHNR, CDR2 FQNEAQ (reference sequence). This CDR3 is built from 18 residues.

The chain couples TRBV6-1 to TRBJ2-5, with D perhaps matching TRBD2 (6 bases). This CDR3 is built from 16 residues. Looked up from germline, CDR1 is MNHNS and CDR2 is SASEGT. Trimming cost V 4 bases and J 5 bases, with 20 bases left between them. CDR3 DNA: TGTGCCAGCAGTGTATCCTTCGGGGCGGGGTGGGAGACCCAGTACTTC. This gives the protein CASSVSFGAGWETQYF.

This clone has ten or more counts. The chain uses TRBV6-5 and TRBJ2-6, with D uncertain. The CDR3 loop spans 16 amino acids. V was cut by 0 bases and J by 4 bases, with 10 bases left in between. Looked up from germline, CDR1 is MNHEY and CDR2 is SVGAGI. The CDR3 region is CASSYSRLFGANVLTF. Written as DNA, the CDR3 is TGTGCCAGCAGTTACTCGAGGCTGTTCGGGGCCAACGTCCTGACTTTC.

This clone appeared once. This sequence joins TRBV6-6 and TRBJ2-2; 7 nucleotides match TRBD1. Germline V lookup: CDR1 MNHNY, CDR2 SVGAGI (reference sequence). The length of the CDR3 is 16 residues. V gave up 2 bases and J gave up 3 bases; unmatched junction bases: 6. For the CDR3, the DNA is TGTGCCAGCAGTTACGAGGGGACAGCTTACACCGGGGAGCTGTTTTTT. Protein: CASSYEGTAYTGELFF.

The chain uses TRBV4-2 and TRBJ1-2; 7 positions agree with TRBD1. The CDR3 length is 14 residues. The germline V gene encodes CDR1 LGHNA and CDR2 YNFKEQ. V was clipped by 0 bases and J by 7 bases; unmatched bases: 5. The CDR3 nucleotides read TGTGCCAGCAGCCAAGACAGGGGGGTAGGTGGCTACACCTTC. Amino acid sequence: CASSQDRGVGGYTF.

The chain links TRBV4-2 to TRBJ2-4; a weak D match, TRBD1 (5 bases). The CDR3 is 14 residues long. Trimming took off 0 bases at V and 7 bases at J, with 10 bases between the two ends. Per the germline V gene, CDR1 is LGHNA and CDR2 is YNFKEQ. CDR3 DNA: TGTGCCAGCAGCCAAGATTTGGGGCGGAACATTCAGTACTTC. This sequence encodes CASSQDLGRNIQYF.

CDR3 sequence: CAWSPTSVYEQYF. Here the CDR3 DNA reads TGTGCCTGGAGTCCGACTAGCGTCTACGAGCAGTACTTC. This sequence joins TRBV30 and TRBJ2-7; 8 nucleotides align to TRBD2. Germline V gene sequence: CDR1 GTSNPN, CDR2 SVGIG (reference sequence). V lost 2 bases and J lost 3; bases outside the gene matches: 3. This CDR3 has 13 amino acids. The full variable domain, in which reference TRBV30 and TRBJ2-7 provide the parts outside the CDR3, is SQTIHQWPATLVQPVGSPLSLECTVEGTSNPNLYWYRQAAGRGLQLLFYSVGIGQISSEVPQNLSASRPQDRQFILSSKKLLLSDSGFYLCAWSPTSVYEQYFGPGTRLTVT.

A few counts support this clone. J is TRBJ2-2 and V is TRBV28; 10 bases match TRBD2. The V gene's germline CDR1 is MDHEN and CDR2 SYDVKM. V shed 6 bases, J shed 3 bases, and the junction held 4 bases outside the gene matches. There are 15 residues in the CDR3. In nucleotides, the CDR3 is TGTGCCAGCAGCGGGACTAGCGAATACACCGGGGAGCTGTTTTTT. It yields the protein CASSGTSEYTGELFF.